This T cell receptor (beta chain) comes out of a study of beta chain features in type 1 diabetes. Study conclusions and caveats: In every one of the four CD4+ subsets, TCRB CDR3s were moderately but significantly shorter in Type 1 diabetes patients. VDJ junctions from type 1 diabetes patients carried fewer insertions and larger deletions. Patients' naive, central memory and Treg TCRB repertoires seemed closer to one another than those of healthy donors.

Germline V gene lookup returns CDR1 SNHLY and CDR2 FYNNEI. V dropped 3 bases and J dropped 7; count of bases not matched to a gene: 15. The CDR3 has 18 amino acids. Based on CD45RO/CCR7/CD25/CD127/CD95/CD27, CD4+ regulatory, stem cell-like memory, naive and central memory cells were sorted. This clone was seen only a few times. Its antigen remains unidentified. The whole isolated RNA underwent reverse transcription, so sequencing captured expressed TCRB transcripts. Average reads for naive, central memory and regulatory T cell samples were about 3.6 million. Sequenced by immunoSEQ multiplex PCR; TCRdb stores in-frame clones only, minus some. This sample has over 300,000 clones, with approximately 10% found just once.

This chain connects TRBV2 to TRBJ1-6; 7 bases align to TRBD1. The sequenced sample was central memory CD4+ T cells from blood. This receptor was identified in a man younger than 40 with type 1 diabetes. The CDR3 DNA reads as TGTGCCAGCAGTGACGCCAGAGGGACAGCCGGGGGAAATTCACCCCTCCACTTT. It translates to CASSDARGTAGGNSPLHF.